The text below deals with one TCR beta chain. Methods used by the authors: Cell counts per sample came from amplifying reference gene primers. The method was immunoSEQ multiplex PCR; TCRdb's version includes in-frame clones alone and lacks a portion of them. The V and J calls and clone size are taken from that table; D and trimming were inferred from the DNA. Among 50,000 or so clones listed, about 79% were seen once. A Seattle source enrolled patients during active infection and followed them longitudinally. Trimming removed 4 bases from V and 12 bases from J; junction bases left unmatched: 6. This CDR3 is 10 amino acids long. Germline V gives CDR1 SQVTM, CDR2 ANQGSEA. This sample is part of a study of blood T cell repertoires in COVID-19. Across the study: Collection of acute and convalescent COVID-19 samples took place in the United States, Italy and Spain. Nucleic acid was either cDNA or gDNA, and it came from T cells, B-cell-depleted T cells, or PBMCs.

The sequence was collected from a man older than 75 with COVID-19, enrolled during active disease. This chain uses TRBV29-1 with TRBJ2-7; 7 bases agree with TRBD1. The sequenced sample was peripheral blood. This CDR3 reads CSVADRRRYF. The CDR3 DNA is TGCAGCGTTGCGGACAGGAGAAGGTACTTC.